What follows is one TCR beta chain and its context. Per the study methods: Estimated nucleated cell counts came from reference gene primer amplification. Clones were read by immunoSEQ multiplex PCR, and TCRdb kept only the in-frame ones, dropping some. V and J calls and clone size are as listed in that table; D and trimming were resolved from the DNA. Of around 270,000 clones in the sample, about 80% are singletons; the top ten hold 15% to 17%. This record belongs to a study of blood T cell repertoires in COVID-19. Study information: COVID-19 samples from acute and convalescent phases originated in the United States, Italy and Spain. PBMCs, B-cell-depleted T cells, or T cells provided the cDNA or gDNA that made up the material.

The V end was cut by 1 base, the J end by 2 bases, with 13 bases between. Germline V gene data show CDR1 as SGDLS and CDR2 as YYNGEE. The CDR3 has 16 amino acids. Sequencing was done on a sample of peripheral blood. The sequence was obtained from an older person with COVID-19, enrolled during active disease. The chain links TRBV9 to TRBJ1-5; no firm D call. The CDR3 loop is CASSVNEGSGNQPQHF. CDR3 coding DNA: TGTGCCAGCAGCGTAAATGAGGGATCGGGCAATCAGCCCCAGCATTTT.